Below, 27 T cell receptor beta chains from the same sample are listed, as sequenced in a study of a mutant IDH1 vaccine in newly diagnosed glioma (dated by TCRdb to the early 2020s). The library was built by means of the immunoSEQ multiplex PCR assay. Not all clones reach the TCRdb copy of this immuneACCESS table, which keeps in-frame sequences only. Checked studies attribute under half of the gap to unresolved V genes and leave the rest unexplained. In all, the sample holds 20,000 or so clones, and 70% to 85% of those were seen once. The ten top clones hold 5% to 6% of the sample. This specimen's time point label, interpreted: baseline, week 1 (first vaccination visit). This specimen's treatment or condition label, per the study, means: pre-vaccination baseline after standard-of-care therapy. Specimen: PBMCs, collected from a glioma patient treated with radiotherapy, temozolomide or both. These receptors all come from a man aged 40-50 years with glioma.

This chain links TRBV4-2 with TRBJ1-4; D unresolved. V was trimmed by 7 bases and J by 10 bases, leaving 22 bases between them. Germline CDR1 and CDR2: LGHNA and YNFKEQ. This CDR3 is 15 amino acids long. The CDR3 protein is CASIRDPAGGGKLFF. The CDR3 DNA sequence: TGTGCCAGCATTCGGGATCCGGCCGGAGGAGGAAAACTGTTTTTT.

The CDR3 bases are TGTGCCAGTAGGAAGAACACAGGGACTGGCTACACCTTC. Its protein is CASRKNTGTGYTF. The chain uses TRBV19 and TRBJ1-2, with a weak D call TRBD1 (6 bases). Germline V gives CDR1 LNHDA, CDR2 SQIVND (reference sequence). V lost 6 bases and J 7 bases, leaving 15 bases between the germline ends. The length of the CDR3 is 13 residues.

The chain combines TRBV18 with TRBJ2-3, with D possibly TRBD2 on 6 matching bases. Germline V gene data show CDR1 as KGHSH and CDR2 as LQKENI. The CDR3 has 15 amino acids. V gave up 1 base and J gave up 1 base, with 9 bases separating them. The CDR3 sequence: CASSPQPGGTDTQYF. In nucleotides, the CDR3 is TGTGCCAGCTCACCACAACCGGGGGGCACAGATACGCAGTATTTT.

Only a few counts were recorded for this clone. The chain uses TRBV5-6 and TRBJ1-2; no firm D call. Germline-derived CDR1 and CDR2 are SGHDT and YYEEEE. The CDR3 is made up of 15 amino acids. Trimming cost V 1 base and J 6 bases, with 16 bases left between them. The CDR3 reads CASSLSAVTRHGYTF. CDR3 DNA sequence: TGTGCCAGCAGCTTGTCGGCCGTGACCCGGCATGGCTACACCTTC.

The genes are TRBV2 and TRBJ1-1; D is ambiguous. Per the germline V gene, CDR1 is SNHLY and CDR2 is FYNNEI. The CDR3 spans 13 residues. Deletions cut 3 bases from V and 0 bases from J, with 5 bases between. CDR3 nucleotide sequence: TGTGCCAGCAGTGAGGAGGTGAACACTGAAGCTTTCTTT. Its translation: CASSEEVNTEAFF.

This clone was counted a single time. The V and J genes are TRBV28 and TRBJ2-7; D possibly corresponds to TRBD2 (6 bases). The V end lost 6 bases, the J end lost 6 bases, and 21 bases lay between the germline ends. Per germline, CDR1 MDHEN and CDR2 SYDVKM. This CDR3 is 15 amino acids long. CDR3 nucleotides: TGTGCCAGCAGGGGATCGGGAGAGGGCGGAGCCGAGCAGTACGTC. Translation gives CASRGSGEGGAEQYV.

The V and J genes are TRBV6-5 and TRBJ1-1, with D perhaps TRBD1 (5 bases). The germline CDR1 and CDR2 sequences are MNHEY and SVGAGI. The length of the CDR3 is 15 residues. CDR3 loop: CVPRSPGVGNTEAFF. CDR3 DNA sequence: TGTGTCCCGAGGAGTCCGGGGGTAGGTAACACTGAAGCTTTCTTT.

V is TRBV6-1 and J is TRBJ1-2; D perhaps matches TRBD1 (5 bases). This CDR3 region has 14 residues. Germline CDR1 is MNHNS and CDR2 is SASEGT. With 7 bases removed from V and 2 bases from J, the gap between germline ends came to 14 bases. The CDR3 reads CASIPVGLNYGYTF. In nucleotides, the CDR3 is TGTGCCAGCATTCCAGTGGGACTAAACTATGGCTACACCTTC.

J is TRBJ2-4 and V is TRBV7-9; 8 bases fit TRBD1. The ends lost 1 base at V and 7 bases at J; junction bases unmatched: 3. The germline V gene encodes CDR1 SEHNR and CDR2 FQNEAQ (reference sequence). This CDR3 is built from 14 residues. Here the CDR3 reads CASSLGQGRNIQYF. In DNA, the CDR3 is TGTGCCAGCAGCTTAGGACAGGGGAGGAACATTCAGTACTTC. Based on the CDR3 plus reference TRBV7-9 and TRBJ2-4, the full variable domain is DTGVSQNPRHKITKRGQNVTFRCDPISEHNRLYWYRQTLGQGPEFLTYFQNEAQLEKSRLLSDRFSAERPKGSFSTLEIQRTEQGDSAMYLCASSLGQGRNIQYFGAGTRLSVL.

The V gene is TRBV10-3, the J gene TRBJ2-7, with TRBD1 matching over 8 bases. Germline CDR1 is ENHRY and CDR2 is SYGVKD. Trimming removed 0 bases from V and 5 bases from J; junction bases left unmatched: 6. This CDR3 is built from 15 residues. The CDR3 spells CAISESRQGTNEQYF. The DNA of the CDR3 is TGTGCCATCAGTGAGTCCCGACAGGGGACCAACGAGCAGTACTTC.

This clone has more than one count but fewer than ten. The V and J genes are TRBV6-5 and TRBJ1-5; D is undetermined. Germline V CDR1 and CDR2: MNHEY, SVGAGI. V lost 7 bases, J lost 3 bases, and 13 bases lay in between. The CDR3 extends over 14 amino acids. The DNA of the CDR3 is TGTGCCAGCACCCCCGCGGGATCCAATCAGCCCCAGCATTTT. This gives the protein CASTPAGSNQPQHF.

The chain carries TRBV6-5 and TRBJ1-1, with 7 positions matching TRBD1. The CDR3 contains 14 residues. Germline V lookup: CDR1 MNHEY, CDR2 SVGAGI. Losses at the gene ends were 7 bases for V and 11 bases for J; bases not matched to a gene: 16. CDR3 sequence (DNA): TGTGCCAGCAACTCGCCGATAGACAGGGCCGGGGCTTTCTTT. Translation: CASNSPIDRAGAFF.

The rearrangement links TRBV7-2 to TRBJ2-7, with D perhaps TRBD1 (7 bases). The germline V gene has CDR1 SGHTA and CDR2 FQGNSA. The CDR3 sequence is 15 residues long. Trimming left V 0 bases short and J 3 bases short, with 12 bases between. CDR3 coding DNA: TGTGCCAGCAGCTTAGCGCGGGACAGATACTACGAGCAGTACTTC. Translation: CASSLARDRYYEQYF.

This chain links TRBV6-1 with TRBJ2-2; tentatively, D is TRBD2 (5 bases). The germline gives CDR1 MNHNS, CDR2 SASEGT. The V gene lost 4 bases and the J gene lost 3 bases, with 15 bases spanning the gap. The CDR3 loop spans 16 amino acids. CDR3 DNA: TGTGCCAGCAGTGCCACGGGGTCCCGGGACACCGGGGAGCTGTTTTTT. Protein: CASSATGSRDTGELFF.

The V call is TRBV19, the J call TRBJ2-5, with 10 bases matching TRBD1. Germline V gene sequence: CDR1 LNHDA, CDR2 SQIVND (reference sequence). V lost 6 bases to trimming and J lost 4 bases; unmatched junction nucleotides: 23. CDR3 length: 20 residues. The CDR3 DNA sequence: TGTGCCAGTAGCCGGAAAATCACCGGGACAGGGGAAGATTCGAGAGAGACCCAGTACTTC. Protein: CASSRKITGTGEDSRETQYF.

This clone was counted a few times. The V gene is TRBV4-1, the J gene TRBJ1-2; 7 bases are shared with TRBD1. Trimming cost V 1 base and J 7 bases; bases outside gene matches: 6. In germline, CDR1 is MGHRA, CDR2 YSYEKL. The CDR3 length is 14 residues. The CDR3 here is CASSQGTGVSGYTF. For the CDR3, the DNA is TGCGCCAGCAGCCAAGGGACAGGAGTTAGTGGCTACACCTTC.

V usage is TRBV19 and J usage is TRBJ1-2, with a weak D call TRBD1 (5 bases). The CDR3 spans 13 residues. Trimming shortened V by 3 bases and J by 7 bases, and 12 bases separated the two germline ends. Germline CDR1 and CDR2: LNHDA and SQIVND (reference sequence). CDR3 nucleotide sequence: TGTGCCAGTAGTATTCCTCCGGGGGTTGGCTACACCTTC. Protein product: CASSIPPGVGYTF.

V usage is TRBV6-6 and J usage is TRBJ2-7, with 7 bases that match TRBD2. The CDR3 loop spans 13 amino acids. The germline V gene encodes CDR1 MNHNY and CDR2 SVGAGI (reference sequence). V shed 4 bases, J shed 4 bases, and the junction held 4 bases outside the gene matches. The CDR3 region is CASSSPLAYEQYF. In DNA, the CDR3 is TGTGCCAGCAGTTCCCCACTAGCGTACGAGCAGTACTTC.

This rearrangement joins TRBV11-2 to TRBJ1-1, with 7 bases identical to TRBD1. The CDR3 length is 15 residues. Germline values: CDR1 SGHAT, CDR2 FQNNGV. V was clipped by 6 bases and J by 4 bases; unmatched bases: 11. CDR3 in amino acids: CASRISGGRVTEAFF. Here the CDR3 DNA reads TGTGCCAGCAGGATTTCAGGGGGTCGGGTCACTGAAGCTTTCTTT.

A word on this clone: Mismatch with germline at one junction end may stem from a read error. CDR3 in amino acids: CASRLESGANVLTF. The CDR3 DNA is TGTGCCAGCAGGTTAGAGTCTGGGGCCAACGTCCTGACTTTC. This chain links TRBV7-2 with TRBJ2-6; no clear D gene. Germline loops: CDR1 SGHTA, CDR2 FQGNSA. There are 14 residues in the CDR3.

The table lists this clone with a few counts. The chain is built from TRBV29-1 and TRBJ1-1; TRBD1 aligns across 11 bases. The CDR3 length is 13 residues. V shed 7 bases and J 7 bases; nucleotides not matched to a gene: 8. CDR1 SQVTM and CDR2 ANQGSEA come from the germline V gene. CDR3 in amino acids: CSAPGTGGIEAFF. CDR3 in DNA: TGCAGCGCCCCCGGGACAGGGGGAATTGAAGCTTTCTTT.

The chain has TRBV5-1 and TRBJ1-2; D is ambiguous. Germline-derived CDR1 and CDR2 are SGHRS and YFSETQ. There are 14 residues in the CDR3. Trimming cost V 0 bases and J 1 base, with 7 bases left between them. CDR3 nucleotides: TGCGCCAGCAGCTTGGCCGACCTTAACTATGGCTACACCTTC. The encoded protein is CASSLADLNYGYTF. Supplemented by reference TRBV5-1 and TRBJ1-2, the full variable domain reads KAGVTQTPRYLIKTRGQQVTLSCSPISGHRSVSWYQQTPGQGLQFLFEYFSETQRNKGNFPGRFSGRQFSNSRSEMNVSTLELGDSALYLCASSLADLNYGYTFGSGTRLTVV.

The chain has TRBV29-1 and TRBJ1-2; D unresolved. V was cut by 4 bases and J by 2 bases, with 14 bases left in between. CDR1 and CDR2 (germline): SQVTM, ANQGSEA. CDR3 size: 14 residues. The CDR3 region has the DNA TGCAGCGTTGGGGAAAGCGGATTAAACTATGGCTACACCTTC. Translating gives CSVGESGLNYGYTF.

This clone was recorded a few times. The chain recombines TRBV9 with TRBJ1-1; no clear D. CDR3 length equals 13 residues. V shed 2 bases and J shed 2 bases, with 7 bases lying between them. Germline V CDR1 and CDR2: SGDLS, YYNGEE. The CDR3 DNA is TGTGCCAGCAGCGTCGGCAGTAACACTGAAGCTTTCTTT. Its protein product is CASSVGSNTEAFF.

This chain joins TRBV30 and TRBJ1-6, with 9 bases lining up with TRBD1. The CDR3 has 13 amino acids. The germline gives CDR1 GTSNPN, CDR2 SVGIG (reference sequence). J gave up 9 bases and V 4 bases, and 4 bases lay outside the gene matches. This CDR3 is CAWKGTGTSPLHF. The CDR3 nucleotides are TGTGCCTGGAAGGGGACAGGGACTTCACCCCTCCACTTT.

The chain has TRBV4-3 and TRBJ2-1, with D maybe TRBD1 (6 bases). The CDR3 has 14 residues. Trimming took off 0 bases at V and 9 bases at J, with 12 bases between the two ends. The V gene's germline CDR1 is LGHNA and CDR2 YSLEER. This chain's CDR3 is CASSQDLQGFEQFF. The CDR3 DNA reads as TGCGCCAGCAGCCAAGACCTACAGGGTTTTGAGCAGTTCTTC.

This clone was seen a few times. The chain links TRBV14 to TRBJ1-1, with D unresolved. Germline V gene data show CDR1 as SGHDN and CDR2 as FVKESK. V was clipped by 2 bases and J by 8 bases, with 12 bases between them. The length of the CDR3 is 13 residues. CDR3 DNA: TGTGCCAGCAGCCAAAGGTGGCAGGTCGAAGCTTTCTTT. Protein: CASSQRWQVEAFF.